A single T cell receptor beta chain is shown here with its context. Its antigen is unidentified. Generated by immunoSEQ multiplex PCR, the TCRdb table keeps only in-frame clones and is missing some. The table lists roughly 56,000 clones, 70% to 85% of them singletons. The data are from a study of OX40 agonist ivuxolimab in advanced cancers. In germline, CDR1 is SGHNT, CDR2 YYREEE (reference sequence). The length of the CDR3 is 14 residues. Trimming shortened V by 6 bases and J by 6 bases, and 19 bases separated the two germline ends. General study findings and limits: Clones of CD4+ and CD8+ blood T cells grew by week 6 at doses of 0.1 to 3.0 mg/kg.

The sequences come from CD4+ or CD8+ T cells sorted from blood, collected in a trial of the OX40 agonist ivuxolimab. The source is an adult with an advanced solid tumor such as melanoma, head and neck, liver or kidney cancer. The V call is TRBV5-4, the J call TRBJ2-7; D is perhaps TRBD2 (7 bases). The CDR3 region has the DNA TGTGCCAGCACCTGGGGAGGGGGGTTGCGCGAGCAGTACTTC. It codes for CASTWGGGLREQYF. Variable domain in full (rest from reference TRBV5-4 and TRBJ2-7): ETGVTQSPTHLIKTRGQQVTLRCSSQSGHNTVSWYQQALGQGPQFIFQYYREEENGRGNFPPRFSGLQFPNYSSELNVNALELDDSALYLCASTWGGGLREQYFGPGTRLTVT.